Below, 10 T cell receptor beta chains from the same sample are listed, as sequenced in a study of cytomegalovirus exposure and HLA in healthy donors. It was with 60 Vbeta and 13 Jbeta primers that the PCR ran. Method: immunoSEQ multiplex PCR; TCRdb's copy keeps in-frame clones and lacks some. The data show 95,000 to 150,000 clones, over 8.5% seen once. Sequenced material: PBMCs. The receptors come from a woman between 40 and 55 years old in good health and CMV-seropositive.

In this sample, this clone turned up a few times. V is TRBV7-2 and J is TRBJ1-1; no definite D call. This CDR3 contains 13 residues. Per germline, CDR1 SGHTA and CDR2 FQGNSA. V shed 5 bases and J shed 7 bases, with 14 bases lying between them. CDR3 in DNA: TGTGCCAGCAGCCAAAGATTCCGACTTGAAGCTTTCTTT. It is translated as CASSQRFRLEAFF.

The gene calls are TRBV19 and TRBJ2-1; TRBD1 is a possible D gene (6 bases). The germline V gene has CDR1 LNHDA and CDR2 SQIVND (reference sequence). Trimming took 6 bases from V and 3 from J, leaving 15 bases between them. The CDR3 runs 15 residues. In nucleotides, the CDR3 is TGTGCCAGTAGGGTCGGGACACTTAACTACAATGAGCAGTTCTTC. Protein: CASRVGTLNYNEQFF.

The chain recombines TRBV4-1 with TRBJ2-5; D perhaps matches TRBD1 (5 bases). Trimming stripped 4 bases from V and 2 bases from J, with 14 bases between. The CDR3 spans 15 residues. Germline values: CDR1 MGHRA, CDR2 YSYEKL. In DNA form, the CDR3 reads TGCGCCAGCAGCCTAAAAAGGGGCGAACAAGAGACCCAGTACTTC. This gives the protein CASSLKRGEQETQYF.

This sequence joins TRBV19 and TRBJ2-1; 9 bases align to TRBD1. V shed 0 bases, J shed 9 bases, and the junction held 6 bases outside the gene matches. There are 15 residues in the CDR3. Germline CDR1 reads LNHDA; CDR2 reads SQIVND (reference sequence). The CDR3 loop is CASSIEGTGSGEQFF. The DNA of the CDR3 is TGTGCCAGTAGTATAGAGGGGACAGGGTCGGGTGAGCAGTTCTTC.

This clone turned up a few times. The chain carries TRBV30 and TRBJ1-1; D may be TRBD1 (5 bases). Germline CDR1 reads GTSNPN; CDR2 reads SVGIG (reference sequence). V was trimmed by 5 bases and J by 5 bases, leaving 15 bases between them. The CDR3 has 13 residues. Written as DNA, the CDR3 is TGTGCCTGGGACGGAGTCGGGGGTACTGAAGCTTTCTTT. Translation: CAWDGVGGTEAFF. The variable domain in full, completed from reference TRBV30 and TRBJ1-1, reads SQTIHQWPATLVQPVGSPLSLECTVEGTSNPNLYWYRQAAGRGLQLLFYSVGIGQISSEVPQNLSASRPQDRQFILSSKKLLLSDSGFYLCAWDGVGGTEAFFGQGTRLTVV.

This clone was observed a handful of times. At the DNA level, this CDR3 is encoded by other sequences in the same sample as well. The chain has TRBV18 and TRBJ2-7, with 12 nucleotides matching TRBD1. The CDR3 loop spans 14 amino acids. Trimming at V came to 6 bases and at J to 4 bases, leaving 4 bases not matched to a gene. Germline lookup yields CDR1 KGHSH and CDR2 LQKENI. The DNA of the CDR3 is TGTGCCAGCTCTCCGGGACAGGGGGCGTACGAGCAGTACTTC. As protein: CASSPGQGAYEQYF.

The V gene is TRBV19, the J gene TRBJ2-7, with 9 bases matching TRBD2. V lost 8 bases and J lost 1; bases outside the gene matches: 9. Looked up from germline, CDR1 is LNHDA and CDR2 is SQIVND (reference sequence). This CDR3 has 15 residues. CDR3 coding DNA: TGTGCCAGTTCTATTGGCGGGAGGGGTTCCTACGAGCAGTACTTC. Protein sequence: CASSIGGRGSYEQYF.

This clone was observed a few times. The J gene is TRBJ2-5, the V gene TRBV5-6, with 10 bases fitting TRBD1. TRBJ2-7 matches the DNA end more closely, so the J call is doubtful. From germline, CDR1 is SGHDT and CDR2 YYEEEE. This CDR3 spans 14 amino acids. The CDR3 is CASRYRDRGYEQYF. The DNA for the CDR3 is TGTGCCAGCAGATACCGGGACAGGGGCTACGAGCAGTACTTC.

This clone was seen more than once but under ten times. The rearrangement links TRBV6-6 to TRBJ2-4; TRBD1 might be the D (7 bases). Trimming shortened V by 0 bases and J by 6 bases, and 12 bases separated the two germline ends. CDR1 is MNHNY, CDR2 SVGAGI, per germline (reference sequence). The length of the CDR3 is 15 residues. The CDR3 loop is CASSYSDRRVNIQYF. For the CDR3, the DNA is TGTGCCAGCAGTTACTCGGACAGGAGGGTAAACATTCAGTACTTC.

This clone was seen a handful of times. With only one base between it and a far larger clone, this is likely a read error. CDR3 sequence reads: CARSIQTGVINGYTF. The DNA for the CDR3 is TGTGCCCGCAGTATTCAGACAGGGGTCATCAATGGCTACACCTTC. V gene TRBV6-5 combines with J gene TRBJ1-2; TRBD1 matches 8 bases. The CDR3 runs 15 residues. Germline CDR1 MNHEY, CDR2 SVGAGI.